The 5 T cell receptor beta chains below were found in one sample sequenced in a study of control samples from healthy donors and cancer patients. Produced via immunoSEQ multiplex PCR; TCRdb's table is partial and in-frame only. The data contain about 130,000 clones, 85% to 95% of them seen just once; the ten biggest clones take up 1.5% to 2%. The source material was PBMCs. The origin of the receptors is a man aged 45 to 65 with head and neck cancer.

The chain links TRBV28 to TRBJ1-1; D ambiguous. Germline V lookup: CDR1 MDHEN, CDR2 SYDVKM. V was clipped by 5 bases and J by 0 bases, with 7 bases between them. The CDR3 extends over 13 amino acids. The CDR3: CASSPGMNTEAFF. CDR3 in DNA: TGTGCCAGCAGTCCGGGGATGAACACTGAAGCTTTCTTT.

About this clone itself: The sample holds other DNA sequences that translate to the same CDR3. This rearrangement joins TRBV10-3 to TRBJ2-7; TRBD1 agrees at 9 bases. With 8 bases clipped from V and 7 bases from J, the junction kept 12 bases outside the gene matches. Germline CDR1 and CDR2: ENHRY and SYGVKD. CDR3 length equals 14 residues. CDR3 in amino acids: CAIRAGTGSVEQYF. The CDR3 region has the DNA TGTGCCATCCGTGCTGGGACAGGGTCTGTGGAGCAGTACTTC.

The chain links TRBV6-6 to TRBJ2-1; a weak D match, TRBD2 (5 bases). Germline CDR1 reads MNHNY; CDR2 reads SVGAGI (reference sequence). Trimming shortened V by 7 bases and J by 4 bases, and 14 bases separated the two germline ends. The CDR3 runs to 14 residues. CDR3 DNA: TGTGCCAGCATCCTTAGAGAGGGATACAATGAGCAGTTCTTC. Amino acids: CASILREGYNEQFF.

The gene calls are TRBV18 and TRBJ1-1; D perhaps matches TRBD1 (6 bases). CDR1 is KGHSH and CDR2 is LQKENI in the germline V gene. Deletions cut 7 bases from V and 3 bases from J, with 9 bases between. This CDR3 is built from 12 residues. The CDR3 sequence: CASWGRDTEAFF. Written as DNA, the CDR3 is TGTGCCAGCTGGGGGCGCGACACTGAAGCTTTCTTT.

The rearrangement uses TRBV28 and TRBJ2-7; a possible D gene is TRBD2 (6 bases). V dropped 4 bases and J dropped 5 bases, with 12 bases sitting between them. The CDR3 has 13 amino acids. Germline values: CDR1 MDHEN, CDR2 SYDVKM. The chain's CDR3 is CASSSGGTHEQYF. The CDR3 bases are TGTGCCAGCAGTTCCGGGGGTACCCACGAGCAGTACTTC. The full variable domain, rest sourced from reference TRBV28 and TRBJ2-7, is DVKVTQSSRYLVKRTGEKVFLECVQDMDHENMFWYRQDPGLGLRLIYFSYDVKMKEKGDIPEGYSVSREKKERFSLILESASTNQTSMYLCASSSGGTHEQYFGPGTRLTVT.